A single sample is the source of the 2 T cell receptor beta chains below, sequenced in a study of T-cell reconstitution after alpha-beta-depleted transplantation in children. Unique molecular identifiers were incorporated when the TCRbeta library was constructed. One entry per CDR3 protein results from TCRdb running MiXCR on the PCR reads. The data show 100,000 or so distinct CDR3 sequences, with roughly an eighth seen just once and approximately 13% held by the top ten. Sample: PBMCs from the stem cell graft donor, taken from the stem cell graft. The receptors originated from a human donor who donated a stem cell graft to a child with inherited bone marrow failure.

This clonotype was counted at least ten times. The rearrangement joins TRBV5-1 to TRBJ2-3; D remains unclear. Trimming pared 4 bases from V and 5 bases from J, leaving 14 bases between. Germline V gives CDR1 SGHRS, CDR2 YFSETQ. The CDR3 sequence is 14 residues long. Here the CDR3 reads CASSRRPEKDTQYF. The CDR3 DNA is TGCGCCAGCAGCCGAAGGCCGGAAAAAGATACGCAGTATTTT.

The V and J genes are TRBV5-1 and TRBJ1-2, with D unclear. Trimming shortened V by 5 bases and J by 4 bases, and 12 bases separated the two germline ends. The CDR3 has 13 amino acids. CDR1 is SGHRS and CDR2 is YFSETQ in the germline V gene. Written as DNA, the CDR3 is TGCGCCAGCAGTCCCGGGCCGGCCTATGGCTACACCTTC. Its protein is CASSPGPAYGYTF.